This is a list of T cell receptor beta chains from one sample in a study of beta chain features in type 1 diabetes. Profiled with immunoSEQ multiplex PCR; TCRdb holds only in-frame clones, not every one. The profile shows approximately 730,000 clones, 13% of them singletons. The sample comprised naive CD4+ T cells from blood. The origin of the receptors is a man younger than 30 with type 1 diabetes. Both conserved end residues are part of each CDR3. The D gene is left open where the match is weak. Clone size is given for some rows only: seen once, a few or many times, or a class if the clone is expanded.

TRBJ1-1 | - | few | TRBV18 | CASSATGGTEAFF | TGTGCCAGCTCAGCTACGGGGGGCACTGAAGCTTTCTTT
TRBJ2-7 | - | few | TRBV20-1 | CSAQPNYEQYF | TGCAGTGCTCAGCCTAACTACGAGCAGTACTTC
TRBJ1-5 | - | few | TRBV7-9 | CASSLGATGQPQHF | TGTGCCAGCAGCTTAGGTGCGACGGGACAGCCCCAGCATTTT
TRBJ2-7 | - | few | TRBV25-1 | CASRGRDLAYEQYF | TGTGCCAGCCGCGGGCGGGACCTGGCCTACGAGCAGTACTTC
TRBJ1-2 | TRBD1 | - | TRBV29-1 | CSVGKDYGTADYGYTF | TGCAGCGTTGGTAAAGATTACGGGACAGCCGACTATGGCTACACCTTC
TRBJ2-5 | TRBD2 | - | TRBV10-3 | CAISDGTSGEETQYF | TGTGCCATCAGCGACGGGACTAGCGGGGAAGAGACCCAGTACTTC
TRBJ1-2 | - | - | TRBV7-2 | CASSPSYLGYGYTF | TGTGCCAGCAGCCCAAGCTACCTTGGCTATGGTTACACCTTC
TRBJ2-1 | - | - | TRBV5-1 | CASSVARGSGSYNEQFF | TGCGCCAGCAGCGTTGCTAGGGGATCTGGCTCCTACAATGAGCAGTTCTTC
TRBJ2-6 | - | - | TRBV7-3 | CASSPSFSGANVLTF | TGTGCCAGCAGCCCAAGTTTCTCTGGGGCCAACGTCCTGACTTTC
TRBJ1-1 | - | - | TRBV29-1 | CSVEGVVGAVTEASF | TGCAGCGTTGAAGGGGTCGTGGGGGCTGTAACTGAAGCTTCCTTT
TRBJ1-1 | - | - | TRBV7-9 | CASSLDSLEAFF | TGTGCCAGCAGCCTGGACAGCCTTGAAGCTTTCTTT
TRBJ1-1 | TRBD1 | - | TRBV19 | CASSKQGALNTEAFF | TGTGCCAGTAGTAAGCAGGGGGCTCTGAACACTGAAGCTTTCTTT
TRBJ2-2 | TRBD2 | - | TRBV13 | CASSLALGTSSTGELFF | TGTGCCAGCAGCTTAGCCCTCGGGACTAGCTCGACCGGGGAGCTGTTTTTT
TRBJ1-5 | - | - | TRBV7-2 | CASSLVGTGGANQPQHF | TGTGCCAGCAGCTTAGTCGGAACGGGGGGTGCCAATCAGCCCCAGCATTTT
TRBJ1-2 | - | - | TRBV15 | CATSRGQEPRGYTF | TGTGCCACCAGCAGAGGCCAGGAACCTAGGGGCTACACCTTC
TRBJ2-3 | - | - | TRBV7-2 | CASSLVASVSTDTQYF | TGTGCCAGCAGCTTAGTTGCGAGCGTGAGCACAGATACGCAGTATTTT
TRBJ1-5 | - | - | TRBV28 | CASSLSFGGRSNQPQHF | TGTGCCAGCAGTTTATCCTTTGGGGGGCGGAGCAATCAGCCCCAGCATTTT
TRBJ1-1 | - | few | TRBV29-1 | CSVEQGRDTEAFF | TGCAGCGTAGAACAGGGTAGGGACACTGAAGCTTTCTTT
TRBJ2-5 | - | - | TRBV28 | CASSLRVETQYF | TGTGCCAGCAGTTTAAGGGTGGAGACCCAGTACTTC
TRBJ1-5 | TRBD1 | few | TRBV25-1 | CASRTGNQPQHF | TGTGCCAGCAGGACAGGGAATCAGCCCCAGCATTTT
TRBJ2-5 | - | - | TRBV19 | CASSIGYLDGETQYF | TGTGCCAGTAGTATAGGATACCTGGACGGGGAGACCCAGTACTTC
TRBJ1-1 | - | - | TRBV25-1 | CASSELLGPGGNTEAFF | TGTGCCAGCAGTGAACTCTTAGGACCCGGTGGGAACACTGAAGCTTTCTTT
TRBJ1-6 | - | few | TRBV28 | CASTLGTSVESPLHF | TGTGCCAGCACTCTCGGAACTTCGGTGGAATCACCCCTCCACTTT
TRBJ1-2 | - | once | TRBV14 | CASSLGAEGYTF | TGTGCCAGCAGCCTGGGGGCTGAGGGCTACACCTTC
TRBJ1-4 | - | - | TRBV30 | CAWSVAGKRAWGLFF | TGTGCCTGGAGTGTAGCCGGGAAGCGCGCCTGGGGACTGTTTTTT
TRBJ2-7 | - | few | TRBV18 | CASSPSLGEQYF | TGTGCCAGCTCACCCTCCTTGGGGGAGCAGTACTTC
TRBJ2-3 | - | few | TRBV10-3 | CAISERVSSTDTQYF | TGTGCCATCAGTGAGAGGGTTTCTAGCACAGATACGCAGTATTTT
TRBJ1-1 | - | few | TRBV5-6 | CASSTIGKSGTEAFF | TGTGCCAGCAGCACGATAGGGAAATCGGGGACTGAAGCTTTCTTT
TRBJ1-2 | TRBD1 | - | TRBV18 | CASSPGTGHGYTF | TGTGCCAGCTCACCCGGGACAGGGCACGGCTACACCTTC
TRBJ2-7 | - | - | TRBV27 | CASSSAGAGNHEQYF | TGTGCCAGCAGTTCCGCAGGCGCAGGGAACCACGAGCAGTACTTC
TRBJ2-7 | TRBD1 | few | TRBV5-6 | CASSLGQGFYEQYF | TGTGCCAGCAGCCTGGGACAGGGTTTCTACGAGCAGTACTTC
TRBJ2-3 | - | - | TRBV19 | CASTKGDTDTQYF | TGTGCCAGTACCAAAGGCGACACAGATACGCAGTATTTT